This TCR beta chain derives from a study of OX40 agonist ivuxolimab in advanced cancers. Context from the whole study: Ivuxolimab was a fully human IgG2 agonistic monoclonal antibody targeting the costimulatory receptor OX40 (CD134). Intravenous ivuxolimab was administered to patients every 2 weeks at six dose levels: 0.01, 0.1, 0.3, 1.5, 3 and 10 mg/kg. Of the roughly 54 dose-escalation patients, hepatocellular carcinoma was present in about 20, melanoma in roughly 15, renal cell carcinoma in 9 and head and neck cancer in 9. The dose-escalation cohort was roughly 87% male with a mean age of approximately 60 years, ranging from about 23 to 85. Patients were allowed to have had prior anti-PD-1, anti-PD-L1 or anti-CTLA-4 therapy, and around 43% of the dose-escalation patients had been treated with checkpoint inhibitors. Three dose-escalation patients achieved partial responses, one with hepatocellular carcinoma and two with cutaneous melanoma. Peripheral TCRbeta sequencing aimed to test whether ivuxolimab altered TCR sequence diversity and caused clonal T-cell expansion. The paper covers the monotherapy dose-escalation part of the phase I ivuxolimab trial, which included N of about 56 patients.

Patients with autoimmune disease history or receiving systemic immunosuppression were excluded from the trial. Peripheral blood for TCR sequencing was collected from all dose cohorts at baseline, on cycle 4 day 1, and on cycle 7 day 1. The samples were drawn from a first-in-human, open-label, multicenter phase I dose-escalation trial of ivuxolimab. Adults with locally advanced or metastatic melanoma, renal cell carcinoma, hepatocellular carcinoma or head and neck squamous cell carcinoma were enrolled in the trial. CD4+ and CD8+ T cells were sorted separately from peripheral blood before TCR sequencing. This clone showed up just once. What antigen it recognizes has not been identified. Nothing much larger sits one base from this clone, and base qualities are not available. Reading from cysteine to phenylalanine, the CDR3 counts 15 amino acids. The sequence is cut down to CDR3 DNA, 45 bases in frame from base 1. Looking up the germline V gene (reference sequence) yields CDR1 SGHNT and CDR2 YYREEE. V and J are truncated by 5 bases and 5 bases respectively, leaving an intervening sequence of 16 bases.

The research as a whole found: At doses of 0.1 to 3.0 mg/kg, clonal expansion of both CD4+ and CD8+ blood T cells was observed from baseline to week 6. The antigen specificity of the peripheral T cells that underwent clonal expansion was not determined. Low levels of normalized T-cell clonal expansion were also shown by some nonresponding patients. On average, CD8+ T cells showed more expanded clones than CD4+ T cells after ivuxolimab. In the 0.1-3.0 mg/kg groups, partial responders were among the patients with the lowest normalized peripheral clonal expansion, particularly in CD8+ T cells.

To sequence the TCRbeta CDR3 region, genomic DNA was isolated from the sorted cells. The immunoSEQ Assay was used for sequencing of TCRbeta CDR3 regions. The clones in this table, taken by TCRdb from immuneACCESS, are in-frame only. Not every clone is retained; where verified, under half of the shortfall comes from an unresolved V gene, and the cause of the rest is unknown. The sample table contains 74,000 or so clones; only one count was recorded for around nine tenths of them. Roughly 2% of the sample goes to the ten largest clones. Sequences were derived from CD4+ or CD8+ T cells sorted from blood, sampled in a trial of the OX40 agonist ivuxolimab. The rearrangement combines TRBV5-4 with TRBJ1-4; no D gene can be assigned with confidence. The clonotype comes from an adult with an advanced solid tumor such as melanoma, head and neck, liver or kidney cancer. The CDR3 has the sequence CASRRNPTANEKLFF. Read as DNA, the sequence is TGTGCCAGCAGGCGAAATCCCACCGCCAATGAAAAACTGTTTTTT.